This TCR beta chain was captured by sequencing in a study of T cells in localized non-small cell lung cancer. This clone was detected once. Its antigen remains unidentified. Trimming took off 2 bases at V and 5 bases at J, with 12 bases between the two ends. The CDR3 is 14 amino acids. CDR1 MNHEY and CDR2 SVGAGI come from the germline V gene. Repertoires were generated with immunoSEQ multiplex PCR, while TCRdb's copy carries only in-frame clones and drops some. The table has around 15,000 clones, roughly 81% seen once. General study points: It was uninvolved adjacent lung that showed the highest T cell clonality, exceeding tumor. Within adjacent lung there appeared a median approximately 62 of the top 100 tumor clones. Greater T cell density in blood accompanied longer overall survival. Because only a single region of the tumor was sequenced, heterogeneity remains possible.

The chain joins TRBV6-5 to TRBJ1-2; D remains unclear. The TCR was taken from a male donor at least 60 years old with stage I lung adenocarcinoma. The starting material was peripheral blood, obtained before any cancer treatment. CDR3 sequence (DNA): TGTGCCAGCAGTTACGACCCACTGAAATATGGCTACACCTTC. It yields the protein CASSYDPLKYGYTF.